The T cell receptor (beta chain) under discussion was sequenced for a study of shared clonotypes between healthy human individuals. Method: immunoSEQ multiplex PCR; TCRdb's copy keeps in-frame clones and lacks some. The repertoire consists of some 2,000,000 clones, with 85% to 95% occurring once and the leading ten covering roughly 0.13%. With 6 bases removed from V and 6 bases from J, the gap between germline ends came to 20 bases. The CDR3 has 15 residues. From germline, CDR1 is MNHNS and CDR2 SASEGT. Material for sequencing was naive CD4+ T cells sorted from blood. Subset: CD45RA+ positively selected. The genes are TRBV6-1 and TRBJ1-2, with D perhaps matching TRBD1 (5 bases). This receptor was identified in a young man in good health. This CDR3 reads CASSFQTAGIDGYTF. The CDR3, as DNA: TGTGCCAGCAGCTTTCAGACAGCGGGGATCGATGGCTACACCTTC.